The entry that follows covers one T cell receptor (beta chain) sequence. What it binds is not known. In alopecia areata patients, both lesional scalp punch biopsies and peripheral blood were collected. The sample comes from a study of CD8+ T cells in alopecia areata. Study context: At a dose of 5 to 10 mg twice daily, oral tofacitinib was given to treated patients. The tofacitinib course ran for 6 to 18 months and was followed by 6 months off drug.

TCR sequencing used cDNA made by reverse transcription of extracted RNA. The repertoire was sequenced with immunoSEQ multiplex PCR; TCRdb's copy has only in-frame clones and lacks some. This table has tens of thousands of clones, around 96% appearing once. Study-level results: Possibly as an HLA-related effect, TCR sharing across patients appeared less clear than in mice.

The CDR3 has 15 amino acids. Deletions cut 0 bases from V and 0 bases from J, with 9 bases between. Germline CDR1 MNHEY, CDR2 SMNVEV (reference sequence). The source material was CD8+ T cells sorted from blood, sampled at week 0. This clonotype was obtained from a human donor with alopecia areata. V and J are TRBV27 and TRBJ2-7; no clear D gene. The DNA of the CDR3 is TGTGCCAGCAGTTTATCAGTCATAAGCTCCTACGAGCAGTACTTC. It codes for CASSLSVISSYEQYF.